This is a list of T cell receptor beta chains from one sample in a study of blood T cell repertoires in COVID-19. Libraries were prepared by immunoSEQ multiplex PCR; TCRdb keeps only in-frame clonotypes and omits some of them. The table includes a few hundred thousand clones, about four fifths detected once. The sample was PBMCs or T cells enriched from blood (not recorded which). These receptors came from a woman between 50 and 59 years old who had recovered from COVID-19. The CDR3 runs from the conserved cysteine through the conserved F or W. D genes are given only for firm matches. Some rows mark clone size as missing; the rest say once, few, many or name a class of expanded clone.

. TRBJ1-3 TRBV6-5 . CATTGVEGNTIYF TGTGCCACCACCGGGGTAGAGGGAAACACCATATATTTT
TRBD1 TRBJ1-2 TRBV5-4 . CASSLSTGNYGYTF TGTGCCAGCAGCTTGTCGACAGGGAACTATGGCTACACCTTC
. TRBJ2-4 TRBV3-1/TRBV3-2 . CASSPLGGNAKNIQYF TGTGCCAGCAGCCCCCTTGGGGGGAATGCCAAAAACATTCAGTACTTC
TRBD2 TRBJ2-1 TRBV5-1 few CASSLTVAGKGEQFF TGCGCCAGCAGCTTAACTGTAGCGGGAAAGGGTGAGCAGTTCTTC
. TRBJ1-6 TRBV5-6 few CASSFVGGRNSPLHF TGTGCCAGCAGCTTCGTCGGGGGGCGTAATTCACCCCTCCACTTT
TRBD2 TRBJ2-5 TRBV6-5 . CASSYSWGGETQYF TGTGCCAGCAGTTACTCGTGGGGGGGAGAGACCCAGTACTTC
. TRBJ1-1 TRBV6-5 . CASSYFSMQAEAFF TGTGCCAGCAGTTACTTTTCTATGCAGGCAGAAGCTTTCTTT
. TRBJ2-1 TRBV4-3 . CASSQDGINPYNEQFF TGCGCCAGCAGCCAAGACGGGATCAATCCCTACAATGAGCAGTTCTTC
. TRBJ1-1 TRBV30 . CAWSPTGNTEAFF TGTGCCTGGAGCCCTACAGGGAACACTGAAGCTTTCTTT
. TRBJ2-2 TRBV12-3/TRBV12-4 . CASSGAATGELFF TGTGCCAGCAGTGGGGCCGCGACCGGGGAGCTGTTTTTT
. TRBJ1-2 TRBV28 . CASSTSQVPAYGYTF TGTGCCAGCAGTACCTCCCAGGTACCCGCCTATGGCTACACCTTC
TRBD2 TRBJ2-1 TRBV7-3 . CASSRGLPGSYNEQFF TGTGCCAGCAGCCGGGGACTACCCGGCTCCTACAATGAGCAGTTCTTC